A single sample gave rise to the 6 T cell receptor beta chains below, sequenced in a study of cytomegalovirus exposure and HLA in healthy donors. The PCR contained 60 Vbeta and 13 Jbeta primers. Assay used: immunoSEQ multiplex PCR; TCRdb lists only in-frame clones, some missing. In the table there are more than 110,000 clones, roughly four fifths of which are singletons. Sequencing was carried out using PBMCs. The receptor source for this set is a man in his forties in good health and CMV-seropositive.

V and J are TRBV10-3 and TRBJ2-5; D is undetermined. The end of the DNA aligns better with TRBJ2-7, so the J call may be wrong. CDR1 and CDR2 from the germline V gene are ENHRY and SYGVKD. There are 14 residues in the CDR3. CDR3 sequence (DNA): TGTGCCATCAGTGAAATCCTAGAGAACTACGAGCAGTACTTC. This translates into CAISEILENYEQYF.

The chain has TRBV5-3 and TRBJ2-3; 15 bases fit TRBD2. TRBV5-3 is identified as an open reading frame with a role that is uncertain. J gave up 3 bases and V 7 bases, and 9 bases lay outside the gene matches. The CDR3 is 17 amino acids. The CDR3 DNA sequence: TGTGCCAGACCGGGGACTAGCGGGGGGAGGGGGACAGATACGCAGTATTTT. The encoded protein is CARPGTSGGRGTDTQYF.

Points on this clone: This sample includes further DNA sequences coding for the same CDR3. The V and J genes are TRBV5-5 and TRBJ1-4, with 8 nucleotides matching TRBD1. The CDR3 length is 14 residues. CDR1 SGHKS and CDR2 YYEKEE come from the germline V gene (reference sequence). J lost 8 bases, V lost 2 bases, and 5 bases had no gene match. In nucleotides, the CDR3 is TGTGCCAGCAGCTTTGACAGGGGAGGCGAAAAACTGTTTTTT. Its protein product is CASSFDRGGEKLFF.

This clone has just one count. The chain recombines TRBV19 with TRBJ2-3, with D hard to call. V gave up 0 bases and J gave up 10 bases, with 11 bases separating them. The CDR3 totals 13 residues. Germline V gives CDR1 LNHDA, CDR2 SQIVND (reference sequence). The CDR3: CASSIDAFLSQYF. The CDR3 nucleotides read TGTGCCAGTAGTATAGATGCCTTCCTATCGCAGTATTTT.

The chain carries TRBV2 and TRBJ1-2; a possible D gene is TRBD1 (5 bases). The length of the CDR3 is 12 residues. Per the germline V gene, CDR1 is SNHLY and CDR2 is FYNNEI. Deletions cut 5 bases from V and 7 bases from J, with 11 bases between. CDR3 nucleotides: TGTGCCAGCAGTTCCGACGGGGGTGGCTACACCTTC. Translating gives CASSSDGGGYTF.

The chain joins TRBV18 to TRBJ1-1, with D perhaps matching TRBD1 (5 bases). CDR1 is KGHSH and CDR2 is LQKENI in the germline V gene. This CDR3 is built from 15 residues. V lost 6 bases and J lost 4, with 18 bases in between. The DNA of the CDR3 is TGTGCCAGCTCCAAAAATCCGGGAGGGACCACTGAAGCTTTCTTT. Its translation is CASSKNPGGTTEAFF.